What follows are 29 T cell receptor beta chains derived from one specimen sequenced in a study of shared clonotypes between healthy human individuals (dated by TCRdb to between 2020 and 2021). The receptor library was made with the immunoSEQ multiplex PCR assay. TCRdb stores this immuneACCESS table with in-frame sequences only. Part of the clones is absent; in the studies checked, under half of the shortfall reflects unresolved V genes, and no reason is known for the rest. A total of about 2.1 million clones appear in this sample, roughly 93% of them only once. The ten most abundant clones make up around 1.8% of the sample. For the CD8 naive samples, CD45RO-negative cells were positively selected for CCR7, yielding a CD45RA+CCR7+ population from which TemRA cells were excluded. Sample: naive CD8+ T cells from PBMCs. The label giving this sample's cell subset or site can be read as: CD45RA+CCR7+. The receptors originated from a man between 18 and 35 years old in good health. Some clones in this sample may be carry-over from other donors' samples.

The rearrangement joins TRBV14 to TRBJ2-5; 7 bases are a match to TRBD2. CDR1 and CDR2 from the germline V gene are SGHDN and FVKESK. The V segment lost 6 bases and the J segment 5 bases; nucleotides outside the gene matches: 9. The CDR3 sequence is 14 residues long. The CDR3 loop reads CASRKGFGRETQYF. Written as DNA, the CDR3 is TGTGCCAGCAGGAAGGGTTTCGGGAGGGAGACCCAGTACTTC.

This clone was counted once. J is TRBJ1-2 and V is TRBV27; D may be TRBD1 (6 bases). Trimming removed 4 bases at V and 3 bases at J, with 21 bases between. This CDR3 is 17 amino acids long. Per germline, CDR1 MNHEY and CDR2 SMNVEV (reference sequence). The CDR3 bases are TGTGCCAGCAGTTCCCAGGGGCGGGGATGGCTCCACTATGGCTACACCTTC. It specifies CASSSQGRGWLHYGYTF.

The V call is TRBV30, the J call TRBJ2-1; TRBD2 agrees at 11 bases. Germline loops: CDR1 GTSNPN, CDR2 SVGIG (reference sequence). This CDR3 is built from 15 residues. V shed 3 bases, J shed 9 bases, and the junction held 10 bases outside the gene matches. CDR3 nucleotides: TGTGCCTGGAGGAATATAGCGGGAGGGCCGGGTGAGCAGTTCTTC. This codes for CAWRNIAGGPGEQFF. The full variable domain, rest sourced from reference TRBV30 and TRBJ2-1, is SQTIHQWPATLVQPVGSPLSLECTVEGTSNPNLYWYRQAAGRGLQLLFYSVGIGQISSEVPQNLSASRPQDRQFILSSKKLLLSDSGFYLCAWRNIAGGPGEQFFGPGTRLTVL.

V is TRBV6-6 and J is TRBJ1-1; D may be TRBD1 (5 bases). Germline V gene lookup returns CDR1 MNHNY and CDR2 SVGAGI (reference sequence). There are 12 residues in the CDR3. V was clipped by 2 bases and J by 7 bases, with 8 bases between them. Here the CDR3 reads CASSYLGDEAFF. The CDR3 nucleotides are TGTGCCAGCAGTTACCTGGGGGATGAAGCTTTCTTT.

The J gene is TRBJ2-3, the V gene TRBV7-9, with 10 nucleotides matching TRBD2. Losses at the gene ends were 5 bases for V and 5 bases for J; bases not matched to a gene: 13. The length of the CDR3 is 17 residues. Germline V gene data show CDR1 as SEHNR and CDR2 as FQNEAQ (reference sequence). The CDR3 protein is CASSPTLIIAGGDTQYF. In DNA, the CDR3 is TGTGCCAGCAGCCCTACCCTCATAATAGCGGGAGGAGATACGCAGTATTTT.

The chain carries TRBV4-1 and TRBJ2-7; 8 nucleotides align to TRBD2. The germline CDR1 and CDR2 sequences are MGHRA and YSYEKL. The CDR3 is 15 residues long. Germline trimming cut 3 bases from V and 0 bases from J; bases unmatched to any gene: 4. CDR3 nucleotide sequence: TGCGCCAGCAGCCATGGCGGGAGGAGCTCCTACGAGCAGTACTTC. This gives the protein CASSHGGRSSYEQYF.

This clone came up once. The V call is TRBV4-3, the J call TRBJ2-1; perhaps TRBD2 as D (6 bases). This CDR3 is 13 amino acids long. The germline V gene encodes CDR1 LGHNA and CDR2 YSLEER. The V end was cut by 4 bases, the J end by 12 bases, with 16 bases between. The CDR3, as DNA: TGCGCCAGCAGCCTCGGGAGCCCGTCTTTGCAGTTCTTC. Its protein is CASSLGSPSLQFF.

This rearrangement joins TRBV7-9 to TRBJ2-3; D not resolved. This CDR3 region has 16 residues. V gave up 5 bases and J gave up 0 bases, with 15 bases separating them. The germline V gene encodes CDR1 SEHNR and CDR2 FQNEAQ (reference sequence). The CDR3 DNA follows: TGTGCCAGCAGCCTCCTATACGCTCCAAGCACAGATACGCAGTATTTT. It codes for CASSLLYAPSTDTQYF. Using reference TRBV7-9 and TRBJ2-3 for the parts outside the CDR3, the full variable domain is DTGVSQNPRHKITKRGQNVTFRCDPISEHNRLYWYRQTLGQGPEFLTYFQNEAQLEKSRLLSDRFSAERPKGSFSTLEIQRTEQGDSAMYLCASSLLYAPSTDTQYFGPGTRLTVL.

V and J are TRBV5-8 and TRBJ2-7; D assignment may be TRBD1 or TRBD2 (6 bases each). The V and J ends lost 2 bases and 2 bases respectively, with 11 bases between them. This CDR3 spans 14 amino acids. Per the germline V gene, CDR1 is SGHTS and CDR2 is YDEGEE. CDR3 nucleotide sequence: TGTGCCAGCAGCTTTAAGGAGGGGGCCTACGAGCAGTACTTC. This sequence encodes CASSFKEGAYEQYF. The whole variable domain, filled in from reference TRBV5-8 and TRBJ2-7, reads EAGVTQSPTHLIKTRGQQATLRCSPISGHTSVYWYQQALGLGLQFLLWYDEGEERNRGNFPPRFSGRQFPNYSSELNVNALELEDSALYLCASSFKEGAYEQYFGPGTRLTVT.

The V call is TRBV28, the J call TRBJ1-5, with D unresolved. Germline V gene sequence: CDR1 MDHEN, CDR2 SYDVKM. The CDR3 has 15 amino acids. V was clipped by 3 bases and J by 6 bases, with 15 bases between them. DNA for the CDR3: TGTGCCAGCAGTTTTAGGGATTATAACGGTCAGCCCCAGCATTTT. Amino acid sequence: CASSFRDYNGQPQHF. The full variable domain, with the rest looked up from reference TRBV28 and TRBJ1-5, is DVKVTQSSRYLVKRTGEKVFLECVQDMDHENMFWYRQDPGLGLRLIYFSYDVKMKEKGDIPEGYSVSREKKERFSLILESASTNQTSMYLCASSFRDYNGQPQHFGDGTRLSIL.

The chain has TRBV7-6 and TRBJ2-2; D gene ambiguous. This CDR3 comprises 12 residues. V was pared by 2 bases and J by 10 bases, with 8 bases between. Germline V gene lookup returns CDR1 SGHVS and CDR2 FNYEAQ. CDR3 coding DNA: TGTGCCAGCAGCTTAAAGTTCGAGGAGCTGTTTTTT. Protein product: CASSLKFEELFF.

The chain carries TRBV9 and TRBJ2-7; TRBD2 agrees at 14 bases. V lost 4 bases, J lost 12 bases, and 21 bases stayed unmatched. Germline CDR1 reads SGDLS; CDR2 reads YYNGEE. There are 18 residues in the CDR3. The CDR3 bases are TGTGCCAGCAGCTTACGCCCGGATGGGACTAGCGGGAGCGAATTAAGGTACTTC. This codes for CASSLRPDGTSGSELRYF.

The chain's CDR3 is CASSLGGGLDEQFF. Here the CDR3 DNA reads TGTGCCAGCAGCTTAGGTGGGGGGCTCGATGAGCAGTTCTTC. This sequence joins TRBV7-9 and TRBJ2-1; the D call may be TRBD1 or TRBD2 (6 bases each). The length of the CDR3 is 14 residues. Trimming stripped 1 base from V and 8 bases from J, with 12 bases between. CDR1 SEHNR and CDR2 FQNEAQ come from the germline V gene (reference sequence).

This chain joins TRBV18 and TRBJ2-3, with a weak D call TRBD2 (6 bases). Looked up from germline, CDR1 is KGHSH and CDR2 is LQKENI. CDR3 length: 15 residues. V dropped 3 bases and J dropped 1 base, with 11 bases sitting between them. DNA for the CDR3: TGTGCCAGCTCACCCGAGGGGACTCGCACAGATACGCAGTATTTT. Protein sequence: CASSPEGTRTDTQYF.

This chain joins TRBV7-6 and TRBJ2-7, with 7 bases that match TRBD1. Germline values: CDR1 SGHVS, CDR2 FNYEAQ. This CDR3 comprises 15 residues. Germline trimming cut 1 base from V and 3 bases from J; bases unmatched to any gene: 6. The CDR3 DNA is TGTGCCAGCAGCTTAGGAGGGGGACAGATCTACGAGCAGTACTTC. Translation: CASSLGGGQIYEQYF.

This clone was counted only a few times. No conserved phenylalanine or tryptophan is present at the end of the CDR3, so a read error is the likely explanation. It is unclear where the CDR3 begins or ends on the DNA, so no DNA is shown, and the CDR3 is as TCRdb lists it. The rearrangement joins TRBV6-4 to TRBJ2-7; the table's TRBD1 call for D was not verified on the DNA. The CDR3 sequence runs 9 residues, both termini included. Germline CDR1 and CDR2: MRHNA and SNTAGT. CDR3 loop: CARTTGSPL.

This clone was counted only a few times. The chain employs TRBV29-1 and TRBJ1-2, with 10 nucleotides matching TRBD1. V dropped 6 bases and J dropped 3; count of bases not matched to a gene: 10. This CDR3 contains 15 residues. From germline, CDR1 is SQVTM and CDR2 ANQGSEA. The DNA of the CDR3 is TGCAGCGTCGAGACCTACGGACAGGGGGACTATGGCTACACCTTC. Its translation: CSVETYGQGDYGYTF.

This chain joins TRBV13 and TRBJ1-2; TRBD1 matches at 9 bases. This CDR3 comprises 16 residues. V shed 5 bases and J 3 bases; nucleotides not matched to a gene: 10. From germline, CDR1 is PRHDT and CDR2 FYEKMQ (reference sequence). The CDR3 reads CASSTTGTGFYYGYTF. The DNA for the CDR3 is TGTGCCAGCAGCACCACCGGGACAGGGTTTTACTATGGCTACACCTTC.

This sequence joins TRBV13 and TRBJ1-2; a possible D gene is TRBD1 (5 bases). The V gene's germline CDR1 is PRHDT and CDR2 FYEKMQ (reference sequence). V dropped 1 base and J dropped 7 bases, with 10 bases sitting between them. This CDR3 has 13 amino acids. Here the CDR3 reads CASSLEGVGGYTF. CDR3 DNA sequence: TGTGCCAGCAGCTTAGAAGGGGTGGGTGGCTACACCTTC.

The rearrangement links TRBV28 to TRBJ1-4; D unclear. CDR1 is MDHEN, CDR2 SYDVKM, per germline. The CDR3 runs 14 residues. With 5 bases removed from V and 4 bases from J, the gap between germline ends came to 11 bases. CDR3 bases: TGTGCCAGCAGTGACGACGGAAATAATGAAAAACTGTTTTTT. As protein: CASSDDGNNEKLFF.

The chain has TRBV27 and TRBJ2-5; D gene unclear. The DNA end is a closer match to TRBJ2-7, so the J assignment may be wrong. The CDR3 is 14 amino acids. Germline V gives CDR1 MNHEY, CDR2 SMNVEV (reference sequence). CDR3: CASSQVTDSYEQYF. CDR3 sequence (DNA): TGTGCCAGCAGTCAAGTGACCGACTCCTACGAGCAGTACTTC.

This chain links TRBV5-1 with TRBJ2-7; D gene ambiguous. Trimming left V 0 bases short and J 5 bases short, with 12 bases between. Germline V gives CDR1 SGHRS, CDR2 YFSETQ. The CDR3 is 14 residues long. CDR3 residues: CASSLDGPGDEQYF. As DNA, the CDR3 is TGCGCCAGCAGCTTGGACGGGCCTGGGGACGAGCAGTACTTC.

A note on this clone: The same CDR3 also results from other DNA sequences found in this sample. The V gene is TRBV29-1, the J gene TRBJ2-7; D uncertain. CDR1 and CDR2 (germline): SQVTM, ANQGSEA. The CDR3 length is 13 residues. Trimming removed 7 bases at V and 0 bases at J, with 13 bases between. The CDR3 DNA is TGCAGCGCCCGGACCGGCTTCTCCTACGAGCAGTACTTC. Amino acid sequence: CSARTGFSYEQYF.

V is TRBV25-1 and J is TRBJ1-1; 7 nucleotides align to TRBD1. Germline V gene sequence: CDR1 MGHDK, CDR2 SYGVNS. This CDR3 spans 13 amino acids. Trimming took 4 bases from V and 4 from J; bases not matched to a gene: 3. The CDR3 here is CASSAGDSTEAFF. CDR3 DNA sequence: TGTGCCAGCAGTGCCGGGGACAGCACTGAAGCTTTCTTT.

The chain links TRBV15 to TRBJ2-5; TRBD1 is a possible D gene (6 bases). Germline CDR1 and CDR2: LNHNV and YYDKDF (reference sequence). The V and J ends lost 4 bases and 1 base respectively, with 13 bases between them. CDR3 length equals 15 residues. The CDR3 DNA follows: TGTGCCACCAGCACCGAACAGGGCGTCCAAGAGACCCAGTACTTC. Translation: CATSTEQGVQETQYF.

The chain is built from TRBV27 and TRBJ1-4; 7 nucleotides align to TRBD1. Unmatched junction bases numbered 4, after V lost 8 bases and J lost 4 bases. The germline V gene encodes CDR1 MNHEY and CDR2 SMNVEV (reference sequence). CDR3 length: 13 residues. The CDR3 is CASSDRVNEKLFF. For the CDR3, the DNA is TGTGCCAGCTCCGACAGGGTTAATGAAAAACTGTTTTTT.

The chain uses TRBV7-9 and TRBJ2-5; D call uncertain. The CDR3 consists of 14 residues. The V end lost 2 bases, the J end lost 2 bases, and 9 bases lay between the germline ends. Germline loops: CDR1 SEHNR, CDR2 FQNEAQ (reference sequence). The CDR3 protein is CASSLLGKQETQYF. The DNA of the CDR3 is TGTGCCAGCAGCTTACTGGGGAAGCAAGAGACCCAGTACTTC.

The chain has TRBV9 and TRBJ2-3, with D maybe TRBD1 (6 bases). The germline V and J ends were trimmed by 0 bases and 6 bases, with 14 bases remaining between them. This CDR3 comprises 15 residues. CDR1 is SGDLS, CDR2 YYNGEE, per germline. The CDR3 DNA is TGTGCCAGCAGCGTAGTCCCAGGGGCAAAGGATACGCAGTATTTT. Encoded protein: CASSVVPGAKDTQYF.

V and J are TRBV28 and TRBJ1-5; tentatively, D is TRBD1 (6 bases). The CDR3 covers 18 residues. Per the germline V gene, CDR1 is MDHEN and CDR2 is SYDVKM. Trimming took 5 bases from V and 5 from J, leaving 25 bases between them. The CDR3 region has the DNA TGTGCCAGCAGTCCCTTTGGAGGGTCCCTAAAGGGGGATCAGCCCCAGCATTTT. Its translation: CASSPFGGSLKGDQPQHF.